Following are 25 T cell receptor beta chains from one sample sequenced in a study of CD8 T cells in ankylosing spondylitis. One entry per CDR3 protein results from TCRdb running MiXCR on the 5' RACE reads. The sample includes around 210,000 distinct CDR3 sequences, around 8% of them seen just once. Sequencing was performed on blood, either unsorted or a sorted T cell fraction (not recorded which). Receptors originate from a female donor with ankylosing spondylitis or in good health (not recorded which).

This clonotype was seen many times. This chain uses TRBV29-1 with TRBJ1-1; a weak D match, TRBD1 (5 bases). V was trimmed by 1 base and J by 8 bases, leaving 11 bases between them. The CDR3 loop spans 12 amino acids. Germline lookup yields CDR1 SQVTM and CDR2 ANQGSEA. The CDR3, as DNA: TGCAGCGTTGAAGGGCAGGGTATCGAAGCTTTCTTT. It encodes CSVEGQGIEAFF.

This rearrangement joins TRBV20-1 to TRBJ2-1, with D possibly matching TRBD2 (5 bases). The length of the CDR3 is 11 residues. CDR1 is DFQATT and CDR2 is SNEGSKA in the germline V gene (reference sequence). CDR3 coding DNA: TGCTCCCGCCGAGGGAACAATGAGCAGTTCTTC. Translation: CSRRGNNEQFF.

In its sample, this clonotype was seen many times. CDR3 sequence: CASSLEVGHEQFF. The CDR3 DNA follows: TGTGCCAGCAGCCTGGAGGTAGGGCATGAGCAGTTCTTC. J is TRBJ2-1 and V is TRBV7-8, with TRBD2 as a possible D gene (5 bases). Looked up from germline, CDR1 is SGHVS and CDR2 is FQNEAQ. Trimming removed 5 bases from V and 8 bases from J, with 13 bases in between. The CDR3 is 13 amino acids.

This clonotype was seen many times. The rearrangement uses TRBV4-2 and TRBJ2-5; tentative D call: TRBD1 (6 bases). The CDR3 has 18 residues. V was trimmed by 1 base and J by 2 bases, leaving 20 bases between them. From germline, CDR1 is LGHNA and CDR2 YNFKEQ. Written as DNA, the CDR3 is TGTGCCAGCAGCCAAGTCGCAGGGGCGATTGGTGGTCAAGAGACCCAGTACTTC. This gives the protein CASSQVAGAIGGQETQYF.

This clonotype was seen ten or more times. The chain joins TRBV7-6 to TRBJ2-3; TRBD2 matches 12 bases. J was trimmed by 5 bases and V by 5 bases; bases with no gene match: 8. This CDR3 comprises 16 residues. Germline assignment: CDR1 SGHVS and CDR2 FNYEAQ. The CDR3 DNA reads TGTGCCAGCAGCCACACACTAGCGGGAGGAGTAGATACGCAGTATTTT. Its translation: CASSHTLAGGVDTQYF.

This clonotype came up many times. The chain combines TRBV4-1 with TRBJ1-2; no clear D. V lost 4 bases, J lost 8 bases, and 17 bases lay in between. Germline V gene data show CDR1 as MGHRA and CDR2 as YSYEKL. This CDR3 has 14 residues. In DNA form, the CDR3 reads TGCGCCAGCAGCCCCCGCGAGACCTCTGAGGGCTACACCTTC. This codes for CASSPRETSEGYTF.

This clonotype was detected many times. The rearrangement uses TRBV11-2 and TRBJ2-2; D is uncertain. CDR3 length: 16 amino acids. Trimming shortened V by 6 bases and J by 4 bases, and 18 bases separated the two germline ends. Germline assignment: CDR1 SGHAT and CDR2 FQNNGV. CDR3 nucleotides: TGTGCCAGCAGATTCGGCGAGTACCTCGGCACCGGGGAGCTGTTTTTT. This codes for CASRFGEYLGTGELFF.

This clonotype has ten or more counts. The chain carries TRBV9 and TRBJ1-1; D is unresolved. The CDR3 contains 14 residues. Germline V gene data show CDR1 as SGDLS and CDR2 as YYNGEE. The V and J ends lost 0 bases and 0 bases respectively, with 6 bases between them. The CDR3 region has the DNA TGTGCCAGCAGCGTAGGTACCGTGAACACTGAAGCTTTCTTT. This codes for CASSVGTVNTEAFF.

This clonotype was observed many times. The chain has TRBV29-1 and TRBJ1-2; unclear D gene. V lost 1 base, J lost 3 bases, and 12 bases lay in between. Germline V gives CDR1 SQVTM, CDR2 ANQGSEA. The length of the CDR3 is 14 residues. As DNA, the CDR3 is TGCAGCGTTGAAGCCCAGGACGGTTACTATGGCTACACCTTC. Translating gives CSVEAQDGYYGYTF.

This clonotype was seen many times. The CDR3 sequence is CASSSPGPGREAFF. The CDR3 DNA reads as TGTGCCAGCAGTTCGCCGGGTCCGGGGAGGGAAGCTTTCTTT. The chain employs TRBV12-3 or TRBV12-4 and TRBJ1-1; no reliable D call. This CDR3 comprises 14 residues. V shed 4 bases and J shed 8 bases, with 17 bases lying between them.

This clonotype has just one count. A clone one base away is much larger, so this may be a read error. The rearrangement joins TRBV5-1 to TRBJ2-5, with unresolved D. The CDR3 totals 14 residues. Per germline, CDR1 SGHRS and CDR2 YFSETQ. V lost 1 base and J lost 2, with 9 bases in between. CDR3 nucleotides: TGCGCCAGCAGCTTGATTTCCAAACAAGAGACCCAGTACTTC. Translation: CASSLISKQETQYF.

The J gene is TRBJ2-5, the V gene TRBV5-1; possibly TRBD1 or TRBD2 for D (5 bases each). Germline-derived CDR1 and CDR2 are SGHRS and YFSETQ. With 2 bases removed from V and 1 base from J, the gap between germline ends came to 9 bases. This CDR3 comprises 14 residues. The chain's CDR3 is CASSFGTTQETQYF. In nucleotides, the CDR3 is TGCGCCAGCAGCTTCGGGACCACCCAAGAGACCCAGTACTTC.

This clonotype occurred many times. The chain joins TRBV10-3 to TRBJ2-7; possibly TRBD2 for D (5 bases). The germline gives CDR1 ENHRY, CDR2 SYGVKD. This CDR3 comprises 12 residues. V was shortened by 11 bases and J by 4 bases, with 15 bases between the two germline ends. CDR3 nucleotides: TGTGCCGCCGCTCCCGGGGATTACGAGCAGTACTTC. Amino acid sequence: CAAAPGDYEQYF.

This clonotype was recorded at least ten times. The chain carries TRBV11-2 and TRBJ2-1; 9 nucleotides align to TRBD2. The junction had 8 bases not matched to a gene; V was cut back by 4 bases and J by 4 bases. This CDR3 is 16 amino acids long. Germline CDR1 reads SGHAT; CDR2 reads FQNNGV. The CDR3 sequence: CASSSHPSGDYNEQFF. The CDR3 DNA reads TGTGCCAGCAGCTCCCACCCTAGCGGGGATTACAATGAGCAGTTCTTC.

This clonotype was counted at least ten times. V is TRBV5-1 and J is TRBJ2-7, with 9 bases lining up with TRBD1. The J segment lost 3 bases and the V segment lost 0 bases, leaving 4 bases of the junction unmatched. Looked up from germline, CDR1 is SGHRS and CDR2 is YFSETQ. The CDR3 contains 15 residues. The CDR3 coding sequence is TGCGCCAGCAGCTTGGGTGGACAGGGGTACTACGAGCAGTACTTC. Translated, it gives CASSLGGQGYYEQYF.

This clonotype was seen repeatedly, ten times or more. The chain combines TRBV20-1 with TRBJ2-7; D tentatively fits TRBD1 or TRBD2 (5 bases each). Trimming cost V 6 bases and J 2 bases, with 17 bases left between them. The V gene's germline CDR1 is DFQATT and CDR2 SNEGSKA (reference sequence). This CDR3 comprises 14 residues. The CDR3 DNA reads TGCAGTGCGTACTACCGGGACGGGGCCTACGAGCAGTACTTC. Protein: CSAYYRDGAYEQYF.

This clonotype was observed many times. The chain couples TRBV28 to TRBJ2-5, with 7 bases aligning to TRBD2. Germline trimming cut 10 bases from V and 5 bases from J; bases unmatched to any gene: 10. The CDR3 sequence is 13 residues long. Germline CDR1 reads MDHEN; CDR2 reads SYDVKM. DNA of the CDR3: TGTGCCACCCGGGGGGATTCGGTTGAGACCCAGTACTTC. The encoded protein is CATRGDSVETQYF.

There are many counts of this clonotype. The rearrangement links TRBV28 to TRBJ2-3; tentative D call: TRBD2 (5 bases). The CDR3 spans 13 residues. The germline V and J ends were trimmed by 6 bases and 1 base, with 8 bases remaining between them. Germline V gene sequence: CDR1 MDHEN, CDR2 SYDVKM. The CDR3 sequence: CASREVGTDTQYF. CDR3 bases: TGTGCCAGCAGGGAGGTTGGCACAGATACGCAGTATTTT.

This clonotype has more than one count but fewer than ten. A much bigger clone sits one base away, suggesting this may be a read error. The rearrangement links TRBV25-1 to TRBJ1-1; D might be TRBD1 (6 bases). Looked up from germline, CDR1 is MGHDK and CDR2 is SYGVNS. The CDR3 spans 15 residues. V was pared by 4 bases and J by 1 base, with 13 bases between. This chain's CDR3 is CASSGPGGWNTEAFF. CDR3 DNA sequence: TGTGCCAGCAGTGGTCCCGGGGGCTGGAACACTGAAGCTTTCTTT.

The count of this clonotype is one. V gene TRBV2 combines with J gene TRBJ1-1; D not resolved. This CDR3 is built from 15 residues. V lost 8 bases and J 2 bases, leaving 18 bases between the germline ends. Germline loops: CDR1 SNHLY, CDR2 FYNNEI. CDR3 loop: CASAVEYLSNTEAFF. Written as DNA, the CDR3 is TGTGCCAGCGCAGTGGAGTATTTATCCAACACTGAAGCTTTCTTT.

In the case of this clonotype: Being one base from a much bigger clone, this may be a read error. The chain uses TRBV6-1 and TRBJ2-2, with D maybe TRBD2 (6 bases). CDR1 is MNHNS, CDR2 SASEGT, per germline. This CDR3 is 15 amino acids long. Deletions cut 10 bases from V and 6 bases from J, with 21 bases between. The CDR3 region is CATTRVTGVAGELFF. CDR3 DNA: TGTGCCACCACTCGTGTAACGGGGGTAGCCGGGGAGCTGTTTTTT.

This clonotype was picked up many times. The CDR3 protein is CASSPPRALKPGELFF. The CDR3 DNA sequence: TGTGCCAGCTCACCACCGAGAGCTCTAAAGCCCGGGGAGCTGTTTTTT. V gene TRBV18 combines with J gene TRBJ2-2; D unclear. The CDR3 is 16 residues long. The V and J ends lost 0 bases and 6 bases respectively, with 14 bases between them. The germline gives CDR1 KGHSH, CDR2 LQKENI.

This clonotype was seen a handful of times. In DNA form, the CDR3 reads TGTGCCACCGGACGGGTAGGAAACACCATATATTTT. Translating it yields CATGRVGNTIYF. This rearrangement joins TRBV28 to TRBJ1-3; no clear D. The CDR3 is made up of 12 amino acids. CDR1 MDHEN and CDR2 SYDVKM come from the germline V gene. V was trimmed by 10 bases and J by 4 bases, leaving 11 bases between them.

This clonotype was observed at least ten times. For the CDR3, the DNA is TGCGCCAGCAGCTATCCCCGGGACAGAGCGAACACCGGGGAGCTGTTTTTT. It codes for CASSYPRDRANTGELFF. This chain connects TRBV5-1 to TRBJ2-2; the match to TRBD1 covers 7 bases. The V segment lost 3 bases and the J segment 0 bases; nucleotides outside the gene matches: 8. The CDR3 has 17 amino acids. Per the germline V gene, CDR1 is SGHRS and CDR2 is YFSETQ. The complete variable domain, with remaining parts taken from reference TRBV5-1 and TRBJ2-2, reads KAGVTQTPRYLIKTRGQQVTLSCSPISGHRSVSWYQQTPGQGLQFLFEYFSETQRNKGNFPGRFSGRQFSNSRSEMNVSTLELGDSALYLCASSYPRDRANTGELFFGEGSRLTVL.

This clonotype was found many times. The rearrangement uses TRBV18 and TRBJ1-6, with 7 bases identical to TRBD1. V was pared by 6 bases and J by 7 bases, with 3 bases of the junction left unmatched. Germline CDR1 is KGHSH and CDR2 is LQKENI. This CDR3 has 13 amino acids. The chain's CDR3 is CASSQGGNSPLHF. The CDR3 DNA reads TGTGCCAGCTCCCAGGGGGGGAATTCACCCCTCCACTTT.